The 3 T cell receptor beta chains listed next were all sequenced from one sample in a study of blood T cell repertoires in COVID-19. Profiling relied on immunoSEQ multiplex PCR, and the TCRdb table lists in-frame clones only, not all of them. The sample gives around 250,000 clones, approximately 80% of which show up once; about 15% is in the top ten. What was sequenced was PBMCs or T cells enriched from blood (not recorded which). These receptor sequences come from a middle-aged man who had recovered from COVID-19.

The chain employs TRBV2 and TRBJ2-1; 14 nucleotides agree with TRBD2. The CDR3 has 15 amino acids. CDR1 and CDR2 (germline): SNHLY, FYNNEI. V shed 6 bases, J shed 5 bases, and the junction held 3 bases outside the gene matches. DNA for the CDR3: TGTGCCAGCAGGACGGGACTAGCGGGGGACAATGAGCAGTTCTTC. Its translation is CASRTGLAGDNEQFF.

This clone was counted a few times. The CDR3, as DNA: TGCAGTGCTAGTCGCAGGGCAGGCACCGGGGAGCTGTTTTTT. This encodes CSASRRAGTGELFF. J is TRBJ2-2 and V is TRBV20-1; possible D gene TRBD1, 5 bases. Germline CDR1 reads DFQATT; CDR2 reads SNEGSKA (reference sequence). CDR3 size: 14 residues. V was cut by 3 bases and J by 4 bases, with 12 bases left in between.

This clone was observed a handful of times. The J gene is TRBJ2-2, the V gene TRBV4-2, with TRBD1 matching over 7 bases. V lost 0 bases to trimming and J lost 6 bases; unmatched junction nucleotides: 4. CDR1 LGHNA and CDR2 YNFKEQ come from the germline V gene. The CDR3 has 15 amino acids. The CDR3 coding sequence is TGTGCCAGCAGCCAAGAACCGACAGGGCCCGGGGAGCTGTTTTTT. Its protein is CASSQEPTGPGELFF.